This T cell receptor beta chain emerged from a study of graft-versus-host responses after intestinal transplantation. For the study at large: Each of the recipients got a multivisceral, liver-intestinal, or isolated intestinal transplant. Every recipient had anti-thymocyte globulin induction and around three years of tacrolimus plus steroids. Findings and limits, study-wide: There was an association between peak levels of circulating GvH clones and early post-transplant HvG declines. Among recipient marrow samples, GvH clones were found; some appeared first in ileum or blood.

Trimming took off 6 bases at V and 6 bases at J, with 18 bases between the two ends. This CDR3 region has 14 residues. Germline-derived CDR1 and CDR2 are MNHEY and SVGAGI. Profiled with immunoSEQ multiplex PCR; TCRdb holds only in-frame clones, not every one. This table holds about 3,500 clones, about 94% found once. About this clone: The target antigen is unknown.

Sequences were derived from PBMCs, sampled 11 days after intestinal transplantation. The sequence derives from a human patient who received an intestinal transplant, so some T cells may come from the graft donor. The chain has TRBV6-5 and TRBJ2-7, with D unclear. CDR3 residues: CASRDQDGLLEQYF. In DNA form, the CDR3 reads TGTGCCAGCAGAGATCAGGACGGCCTCCTCGAGCAGTACTTC.